This is a list of T cell receptor beta chains from one sample in a study of human T cells and chemical hapten exposure. TCRdb ran MiXCR on the RACE reads and lists one entry per CDR3 protein. The data hold about 80,000 distinct CDR3 sequences, with less than 15% observed a single time. Sequencing was performed on whole blood, taken in connection with sensitization to the hapten diphenylcyclopropenone (DPC). Every receptor here comes from a woman aged 50 to 60 with alopecia areata. Some clones in this sample may be carry-over from other donors' samples. The CDR3 runs from the conserved cysteine through the conserved F or W. The order of the fields is V gene, D gene, clone size, J gene, CDR3 DNA, CDR3 protein. D genes are given only for firm matches. The size field is filled for only some rows; it gives once, few, many or a size class.

V gene: TRBV28; D gene: .; clone size: few; J gene: TRBJ2-3; CDR3 DNA: TGTGCCAGCAGTTCCCCCCGTGGGGATCGCCTCACAGATACGCAGTATTTT; CDR3 protein: CASSSPRGDRLTDTQYF
V gene: TRBV19; D gene: .; clone size: .; J gene: TRBJ1-5; CDR3 DNA: TGTGCCAGTAGTATGAGTAGCAATCAGCCCCAGCATTTT; CDR3 protein: CASSMSSNQPQHF
V gene: TRBV20-1; D gene: TRBD1; clone size: few; J gene: TRBJ1-1; CDR3 DNA: TGCAGTGCCAAAATGGACAGGGGAAACACTGAAGCTTTCTTT; CDR3 protein: CSAKMDRGNTEAFF
V gene: TRBV2; D gene: .; clone size: few; J gene: TRBJ1-5; CDR3 DNA: TGTGCCAGCAGTGAATCGGGGTATCAGCCCCAGCATTTT; CDR3 protein: CASSESGYQPQHF
V gene: TRBV6-4; D gene: .; clone size: few; J gene: TRBJ1-1; CDR3 DNA: TGTGCCAGCAGTGACTCGAGGACATCGCAAGCTTTCTTT; CDR3 protein: CASSDSRTSQAFF
V gene: TRBV28; D gene: .; clone size: .; J gene: TRBJ2-3; CDR3 DNA: TGTGCCAGCAGTTTTCGCAGGGGCGATACGCAGTATTTT; CDR3 protein: CASSFRRGDTQYF
V gene: TRBV14; D gene: .; clone size: many; J gene: TRBJ2-1; CDR3 DNA: TGTGCCAGCAGCCCCCTCAGGGCGCATGAGCAGTTCTTC; CDR3 protein: CASSPLRAHEQFF
V gene: TRBV12-3/TRBV12-4; D gene: .; clone size: few; J gene: TRBJ2-7; CDR3 DNA: TGTGCCAGCAGTCACCGGCGGGGCCTTTCCTACGAGCAGTACTTC; CDR3 protein: CASSHRRGLSYEQYF
V gene: TRBV5-1; D gene: TRBD2; clone size: .; J gene: TRBJ2-7; CDR3 DNA: TGCGCCAGCAGTTATGGACTAGCGGGAGCTGCGGGCGAGCAGTACTTC; CDR3 protein: CASSYGLAGAAGEQYF
V gene: TRBV7-6; D gene: .; clone size: .; J gene: TRBJ1-5; CDR3 DNA: TGTGCCAGCAGCTTAGCACCGGATCGTCCCCAGCATTTT; CDR3 protein: CASSLAPDRPQHF
V gene: TRBV7-6; D gene: TRBD1; clone size: few; J gene: TRBJ1-2; CDR3 DNA: TGTGCCAGCAGCTTCGCCGGGACAGGGGACTATGGCTACACCTTC; CDR3 protein: CASSFAGTGDYGYTF
V gene: TRBV29-1; D gene: .; clone size: medium-sized; J gene: TRBJ2-6; CDR3 DNA: TGCAGCGTTGCTGGGGCCAACGTCCTGACTTTC; CDR3 protein: CSVAGANVLTF
V gene: TRBV2; D gene: .; clone size: few; J gene: TRBJ2-7; CDR3 DNA: TGTGCCAGCAGTGTTGACGGCTCTGTCTACGAGCAGTACTTC; CDR3 protein: CASSVDGSVYEQYF
V gene: TRBV30; D gene: .; clone size: few; J gene: TRBJ2-5; CDR3 DNA: TGTGCCTGGAGTGCCGGACCCCACCCTGGGACCCAGTACTTC; CDR3 protein: CAWSAGPHPGTQYF
V gene: TRBV6-6; D gene: .; clone size: .; J gene: TRBJ2-3; CDR3 DNA: TGTGCCAGCAGGCCACCCGGGAGCACAGATACGCAGTATTTT; CDR3 protein: CASRPPGSTDTQYF
V gene: TRBV6-2/TRBV6-3; D gene: TRBD2; clone size: few; J gene: TRBJ2-1; CDR3 DNA: TGTGCCAGCACCCCTCCCGGGACTAGCGGGCTCAATGAGCAGTTCTTC; CDR3 protein: CASTPPGTSGLNEQFF
V gene: TRBV27; D gene: TRBD2; clone size: .; J gene: TRBJ2-7; CDR3 DNA: TGTGCCAGCAGTTTAAATAGCGGGACCGGCGAGCAGTACTTC; CDR3 protein: CASSLNSGTGEQYF
V gene: TRBV20-1; D gene: .; clone size: few; J gene: TRBJ2-3; CDR3 DNA: TGCAGTGCAGAGGGAAGGGCGGCTAGCACAGATACGCAGTATTTT; CDR3 protein: CSAEGRAASTDTQYF
V gene: TRBV6-2/TRBV6-3; D gene: TRBD2; clone size: few; J gene: TRBJ2-7; CDR3 DNA: TGTGCCAGCAGACTAGCGGGTGCCTACGAGCAGTACTTC; CDR3 protein: CASRLAGAYEQYF
V gene: TRBV28; D gene: .; clone size: few; J gene: TRBJ2-3; CDR3 DNA: TGTGCCAGCGGCCTCCCACAAACAGATACGCAGTATTTT; CDR3 protein: CASGLPQTDTQYF
V gene: TRBV3-1; D gene: TRBD2; clone size: .; J gene: TRBJ2-3; CDR3 DNA: TGTGCCAGCAGCCAAGGACTAGCGGGAGGCACAGATACGCAGTATTTT; CDR3 protein: CASSQGLAGGTDTQYF
V gene: TRBV5-1; D gene: .; clone size: many; J gene: TRBJ2-3; CDR3 DNA: TGCGCCAGCAGCTTGGTCGGCGGAGTCGGCACAGATACGCAGTATTTT; CDR3 protein: CASSLVGGVGTDTQYF
V gene: TRBV20-1; D gene: TRBD1; clone size: .; J gene: TRBJ1-3; CDR3 DNA: TGCAGTGCTAGTGGGACAGGGGGCTTTAGCACCATATATTTT; CDR3 protein: CSASGTGGFSTIYF
V gene: TRBV6-2/TRBV6-3; D gene: TRBD2; clone size: many; J gene: TRBJ2-5; CDR3 DNA: TGTGCCAGCACCAACCCGCGGGAGGGCAAAGAGACCCAGTACTTC; CDR3 protein: CASTNPREGKETQYF
V gene: TRBV7-8; D gene: .; clone size: few; J gene: TRBJ2-7; CDR3 DNA: TGTGCCAGCAGCTTTAATACGGGCGGGAAGACCTACGAGCAGTACTTC; CDR3 protein: CASSFNTGGKTYEQYF
V gene: TRBV6-2/TRBV6-3; D gene: .; clone size: few; J gene: TRBJ1-2; CDR3 DNA: TGTGCCAGCAGATCGGGCCCACCCTACTATGGCTACACCTTC; CDR3 protein: CASRSGPPYYGYTF
V gene: TRBV20-1; D gene: .; clone size: few; J gene: TRBJ2-3; CDR3 DNA: TGCAGTGCTACCGCCCCCCCAGGGACAGATACGCAGTATTTT; CDR3 protein: CSATAPPGTDTQYF
V gene: TRBV18; D gene: .; clone size: .; J gene: TRBJ1-4; CDR3 DNA: TGTGCCAGCGCCCGGCAGGGGTCTAATGAAAAACTGTTTTTT; CDR3 protein: CASARQGSNEKLFF
V gene: TRBV14; D gene: .; clone size: few; J gene: TRBJ1-5; CDR3 DNA: TGTGCCAGCAGCCAGGGTCTCAATCAGCCCCAGCATTTT; CDR3 protein: CASSQGLNQPQHF
V gene: TRBV6-6; D gene: TRBD1; clone size: .; J gene: TRBJ1-1; CDR3 DNA: TGTGCCAGCAGTTCCCCCGGGACAGGGGGAACTGAAGCTTTCTTT; CDR3 protein: CASSSPGTGGTEAFF
V gene: TRBV28; D gene: .; clone size: few; J gene: TRBJ1-2; CDR3 DNA: TGTGCCAGCAGATCGGGGACTCAAAAGGGCTACACCTTC; CDR3 protein: CASRSGTQKGYTF
V gene: TRBV20-1; D gene: TRBD2; clone size: many; J gene: TRBJ2-3; CDR3 DNA: TGCAGTGCTAGAGATGTGGCTAGCGGGAGTATGGCAGATACGCAGTATTTT; CDR3 protein: CSARDVASGSMADTQYF
V gene: TRBV11-2; D gene: .; clone size: .; J gene: TRBJ2-7; CDR3 DNA: TGTGCCAGCAGCTTAGCGGGGGTGACAGGAACGGAGTTCCACCAGTACTTC; CDR3 protein: CASSLAGVTGTEFHQYF
V gene: TRBV7-9; D gene: .; clone size: .; J gene: TRBJ2-7; CDR3 DNA: TGTGCCAGCAGCCCGGGAAATTTTTACGAGCAGTACTTC; CDR3 protein: CASSPGNFYEQYF
V gene: TRBV11-2; D gene: TRBD1; clone size: .; J gene: TRBJ2-3; CDR3 DNA: TGTGCCAGCAGCTCATACGGACAGGGGTCAGATACGCAGTATTTT; CDR3 protein: CASSSYGQGSDTQYF
V gene: TRBV6-5; D gene: TRBD1; clone size: .; J gene: TRBJ1-5; CDR3 DNA: TGTGCCAGCAGTTCCGACAGGGGTCCCAATCAGCCCCAGCATTTT; CDR3 protein: CASSSDRGPNQPQHF